The 4 T cell receptor beta chains presented below share a single source sample, sequenced in a study of T cell clonality in common variable immunodeficiency. The antigens of these receptors remain unknown. The repertoire was sequenced with immunoSEQ multiplex PCR; TCRdb's copy has only in-frame clones and lacks some. This repertoire holds around 42,000 clones, and none appear only once. Overall study results and limits: In common variable immunodeficiency, TCR beta chains reportedly carried fewer deletions and N-nucleotide insertions.

Sequencing input: peripheral blood mononuclear cells. The receptors originated from a human donor with common variable immunodeficiency.

Concerning this clone itself: The read comes to an end 3 residues before the CDR3 does, leaving the germline J gene to fill in the end. The chain has TRBV11-2 and TRBJ2-1, with 7 bases fitting TRBD1. The length of the CDR3 is 14 residues. The V gene's germline CDR1 is SGHAT and CDR2 FQNNGV. Trimming took 3 bases from V and 6 from J; bases not matched to a gene: 5. The covered CDR3 bases are TGTGCCAGCAGCTTTGACAGGGTTGGCAATGAG. Translating gives CASSFDRVGNE. The complete CDR3 reads CASSFDRVGNEQFF.

This clone has more than one count but fewer than ten. Read data end 3 residues before the CDR3 end; the end is taken from the germline J gene. V is TRBV20-1 and J is TRBJ1-3; 8 bases match TRBD1. Germline CDR1 and CDR2: DFQATT and SNEGSKA (reference sequence). The CDR3 loop spans 16 amino acids. V lost 1 base to trimming and J lost 4 bases; unmatched junction nucleotides: 9. The covered CDR3 bases are TGCAGTGCTAGAGGTCCGGACAGGGTACGAGGAAACACC. Translated: CSARGPDRVRGNT. The whole CDR3 sequence is CSARGPDRVRGNTIYF.

In its sample, this clone was seen many times. Read sequence stops 3 residues before the CDR3 end, and the germline J gene provides the missing end. The V call is TRBV7-3, the J call TRBJ2-2; the D gene is possibly TRBD2 (6 bases). The CDR3 spans 16 residues. CDR1 is SGHTA, CDR2 FQGTGA, per germline. V gave up 0 bases and J gave up 6 bases, with 14 bases separating them. CDR3 amino acids: CASSLTGGERAGELFF. Partial CDR3 DNA: TGTGCCAGCAGCTTAACGGGGGGAGAAAGGGCCGGGGAG.

For this clone: The read halts 3 residues ahead of the CDR3 end, with the missing end drawn from the germline J gene. The chain carries TRBV6-1 and TRBJ2-1; D is possibly TRBD1 (6 bases). The CDR3 covers 16 residues. In germline, CDR1 is MNHNS, CDR2 SASEGT. V dropped 2 bases and J dropped 0 bases, with 11 bases sitting between them. The chain's CDR3 is CASSEFEGDSYNEQFF. The DNA read from the CDR3 is TGTGCCAGCAGTGAATTCGAGGGGGACTCCTACAATGAG.